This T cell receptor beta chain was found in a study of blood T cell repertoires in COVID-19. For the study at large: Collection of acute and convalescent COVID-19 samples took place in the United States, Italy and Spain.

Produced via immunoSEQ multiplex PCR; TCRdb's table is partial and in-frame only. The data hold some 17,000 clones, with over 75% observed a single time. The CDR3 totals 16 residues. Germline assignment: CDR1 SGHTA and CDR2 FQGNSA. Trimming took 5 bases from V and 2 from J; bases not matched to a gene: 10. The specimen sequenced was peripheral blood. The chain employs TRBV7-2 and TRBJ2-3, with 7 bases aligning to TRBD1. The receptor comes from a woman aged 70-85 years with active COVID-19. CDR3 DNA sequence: TGTGCCAGCAGCGCCATCCGGGACAGTCTCACAGATACGCAGTATTTT. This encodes CASSAIRDSLTDTQYF.